This record concerns one T cell receptor (beta chain) sequence. Its antigen remains unidentified. A junction end diverges from the germline sequence, so it may reflect a read error. CDR3 length: 15 residues. Germline V gene data show CDR1 as SEHNR and CDR2 as FQNEAQ (reference sequence). These data come from a study of cytomegalovirus exposure and HLA in healthy donors. Study-wide background: From HLA-typed donors, an early data release held some 91 million unique TCRs. Notes on the study in general: What a later analysis showed was that several of the most significant clusters appeared linked to common viral pathogens. High specificity and sensitivity for cytomegalovirus status were reported for the classifier.

PCR used 60 Vbeta primers and 13 Jbeta primers. Sequencing used immunoSEQ multiplex PCR; TCRdb keeps in-frame clones, though not all of them. The table records 150,000 to 180,000 clones, 80% of them present only once. This clonotype was obtained from a woman aged 40 to 49 in good health and CMV-seropositive. The chain recombines TRBV7-9 with TRBJ2-7; the match to TRBD1 covers 8 bases. The sample comprised PBMCs. CDR3 sequence (DNA): TGTGCCAGCAGGCTAGACAGGGGCCCCTCCCACGAGCAGTACTTC. Translation: CASRLDRGPSHEQYF.